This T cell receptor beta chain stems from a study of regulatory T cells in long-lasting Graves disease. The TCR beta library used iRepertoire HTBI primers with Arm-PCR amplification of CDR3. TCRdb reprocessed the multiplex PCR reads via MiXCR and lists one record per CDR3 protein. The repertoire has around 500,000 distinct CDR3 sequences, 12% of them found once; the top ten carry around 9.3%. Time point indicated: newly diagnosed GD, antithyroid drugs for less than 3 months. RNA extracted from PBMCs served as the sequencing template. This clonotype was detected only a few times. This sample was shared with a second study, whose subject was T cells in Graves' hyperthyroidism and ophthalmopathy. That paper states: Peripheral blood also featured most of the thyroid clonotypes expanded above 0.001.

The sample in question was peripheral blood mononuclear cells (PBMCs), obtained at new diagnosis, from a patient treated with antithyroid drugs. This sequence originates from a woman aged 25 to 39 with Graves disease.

The CDR3 loop reads CASSSWAGGAYNEQFF. CDR3 nucleotides: TGTGCCAGCAGCTCCTGGGCGGGAGGGGCTTACAATGAGCAGTTCTTC. This chain links TRBV9 with TRBJ2-1, with TRBD2 identical over 9 bases. The J segment lost 4 bases and the V segment lost 4 bases, leaving 9 bases of the junction unmatched. This CDR3 has 16 residues. The V gene's germline CDR1 is SGDLS and CDR2 YYNGEE.